This entry features one T cell receptor beta chain sequence. No antigen is known for it. PCR was performed using 60 Vbeta and 13 Jbeta primers. Clones were sequenced by immunoSEQ multiplex PCR, and TCRdb holds only the in-frame ones, with some missing. This table has around 240,000 clones, 82% appearing once. The CDR3 has 16 residues. Germline V gene lookup returns CDR1 LNHDA and CDR2 SQIVND (reference sequence). V trimming: 5 bases; J trimming: 4 bases; junction bases outside the gene matches: 11. The data are from a study of cytomegalovirus exposure and HLA in healthy donors. General observations from the study: Within an earlier analysis, most TCR beta V segments proved productive either about 90% or about 30% of the time.

The TCR originated in a woman between 40 and 50 years old in good health and CMV-seropositive. This rearrangement joins TRBV19 to TRBJ2-5, with 9 bases fitting TRBD2. Sequenced sample: PBMCs. The CDR3 DNA reads as TGTGCCAGTAGTGCCCGACTAGCGGCGGTCCCAGAGACCCAGTACTTC. Its protein product is CASSARLAAVPETQYF.